This entry features one T cell receptor beta chain sequence. What it binds is unknown. CDR3 length: 15 amino acids. Per germline, CDR1 KGHSH and CDR2 LQKENI. V lost 3 bases, J lost 5 bases, and 13 bases lay in between. Of the isolated RNA, all was reverse transcribed, and so the sequenced material was expressed TCRB transcripts. It was found that naive, central memory and regulatory T cell samples averaged around 3.6 million reads. The protocol was immunoSEQ multiplex PCR, while the TCRdb copy is restricted to in-frame clones and leaves out a portion. The data hold under 900,000 clones, with about a sixth observed a single time. These data are taken from a study of beta chain features in type 1 diabetes. Overall study results and limits: For Type 1 diabetes patients, all four CD4+ subsets carried TCRB CDR3s that were moderately but significantly shorter.

This chain joins TRBV18 and TRBJ2-2, with D perhaps TRBD1 (5 bases). This receptor was identified in a woman between 18 and 29 years old in good health. Sequencing used naive CD4+ T cells from blood. The CDR3 reads CASSPYRQGTGELFF. The CDR3 bases are TGTGCCAGCTCACCTTATCGGCAGGGAACCGGGGAGCTGTTTTTT.